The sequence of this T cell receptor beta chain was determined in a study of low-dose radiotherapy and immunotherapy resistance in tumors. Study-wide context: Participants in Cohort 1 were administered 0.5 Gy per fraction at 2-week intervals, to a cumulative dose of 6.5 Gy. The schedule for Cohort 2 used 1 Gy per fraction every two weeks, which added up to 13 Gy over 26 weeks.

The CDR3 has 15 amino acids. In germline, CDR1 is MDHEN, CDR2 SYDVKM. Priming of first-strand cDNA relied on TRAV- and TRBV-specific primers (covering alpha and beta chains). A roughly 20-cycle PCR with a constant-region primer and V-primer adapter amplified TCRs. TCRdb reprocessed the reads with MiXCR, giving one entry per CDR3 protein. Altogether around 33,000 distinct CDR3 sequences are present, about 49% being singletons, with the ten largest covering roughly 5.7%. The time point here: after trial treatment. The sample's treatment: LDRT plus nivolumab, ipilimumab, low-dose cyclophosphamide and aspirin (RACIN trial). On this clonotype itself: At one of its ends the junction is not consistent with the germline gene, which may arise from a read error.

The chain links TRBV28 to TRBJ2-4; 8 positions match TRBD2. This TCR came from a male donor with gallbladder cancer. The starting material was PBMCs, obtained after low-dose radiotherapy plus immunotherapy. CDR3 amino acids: CASSPQAGGKNIQYF. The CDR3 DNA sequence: TGTGCCAGCAGTCCCCAGGCGGGAGGTAAAAACATACAGTACTTC.